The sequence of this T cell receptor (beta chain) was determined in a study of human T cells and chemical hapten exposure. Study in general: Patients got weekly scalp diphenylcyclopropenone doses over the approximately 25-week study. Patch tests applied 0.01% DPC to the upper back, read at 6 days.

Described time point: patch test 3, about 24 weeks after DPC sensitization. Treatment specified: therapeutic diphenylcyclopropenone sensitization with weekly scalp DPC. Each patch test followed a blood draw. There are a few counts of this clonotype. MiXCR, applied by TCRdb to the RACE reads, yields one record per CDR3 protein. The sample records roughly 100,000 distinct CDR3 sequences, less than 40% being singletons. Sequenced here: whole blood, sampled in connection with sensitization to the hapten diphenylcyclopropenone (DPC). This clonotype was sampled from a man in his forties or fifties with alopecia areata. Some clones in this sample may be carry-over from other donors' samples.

CDR3 bases: TGTGCCAGCAGCATGGGGGCAGGGGGCTATGGCTACACCTTC. Translating it yields CASSMGAGGYGYTF. The gene calls are TRBV12-3 or TRBV12-4 and TRBJ1-2, with 7 nucleotides matching TRBD1. CDR3 length: 14 residues. The trim removed 6 bases at V and 4 bases at J, leaving 8 bases unmatched.